This T cell receptor (beta chain) was documented in a study of cytomegalovirus exposure and HLA in healthy donors. Study overall: Unique TCRs from HLA-typed donors, 70 million to 85 million of them, were held in an early data release. General study findings and limits: Most CMV-associated TCR beta chains appeared HLA-restricted in a later analysis. Later genetic work tied a missense DCLRE1C variant to beta-chain V and J trimming.

Of note for this clone: What it binds is not known.

The germline V gene encodes CDR1 MNHEY and CDR2 SMNVEV (reference sequence). This CDR3 spans 15 amino acids. Trimming cost V 3 bases and J 0 bases, with 8 bases left between them. The PCR made use of 60 Vbeta and 13 Jbeta primers. The repertoire was sequenced with immunoSEQ multiplex PCR; TCRdb's copy has only in-frame clones and lacks some. Here the sample spans about 140,000 clones, 82% being singletons. The V gene is TRBV27, the J gene TRBJ1-4, with D uncertain. This clonotype was sampled from a man between 18 and 29 years old in good health and CMV-seropositive. The sample was PBMCs. The CDR3 bases are TGTGCCAGCAGTTTGGAGGGAGCAACTAATGAAAAACTGTTTTTT. Residues: CASSLEGATNEKLFF.